This TCR beta chain came from a study of T cell repertoires in cytomegalovirus infection. The wider study: CMV infection plus the matching HLA type was flagged by public TCR beta signatures.

Study conclusions and caveats: Pooled public TCR beta family frequency picked out CMV carriers with the relevant HLA.

In regard to this clonotype: No antigen is known for it.

Looked up from germline, CDR1 is MNHNY and CDR2 is SVGAGI (reference sequence). J lost 7 bases, V lost 2 bases, and 15 bases had no gene match. The CDR3 is 17 amino acids. One entry per CDR3 protein, called by TCRdb with MiXCR from the reads. The sample lists hundreds of thousands of distinct CDR3 sequences; roughly 24% were seen once. This receptor was obtained from a human donor in good health (CMV status not recorded). Some clones in this sample may be carry-over from other donors' samples. The V and J genes are TRBV6-6 and TRBJ2-7; 9 positions agree with TRBD2. The sample comprised CD8+ T cells from PBMCs. The DNA for the CDR3 is TGTGCCAGCAGTTACCTTACTGTGGTAGCGGGGGTTTATGAGCAGTACTTC. Translation: CASSYLTVVAGVYEQYF.